The rows below give T cell receptor beta chains drawn from one sample of a study of blood T cells in healthy people across ages. MiXCR, applied by TCRdb to the 5' RACE reads, yields one record per CDR3 protein. The sample shows around 1,000,000 distinct CDR3 sequences, almost 25% of them seen only once. The data were also submitted as part of a second study, on T cells of mothers and their children.

Sequences were obtained from blood. These receptors were obtained from a girl aged 2-10 years in good health. CDR3s include the opening cysteine and the closing phenylalanine or tryptophan. A D gene is named only where the DNA matches it firmly. Clone size is shown for a subset of rows, as once, few, many or a class of expanded clone.

j_gene,v_gene,abundance,d_gene,CDR3aa,CDR3nt
TRBJ1-6,TRBV27,few,TRBD1,CASSFGTGEYSPLHF,TGTGCCAGCAGTTTCGGGACAGGGGAATATTCACCCCTCCACTTT
TRBJ2-7,TRBV7-9,few,TRBD1,CASTRKVTPGQVDPYEQYF,TGTGCCAGCACCCGGAAGGTGACCCCGGGACAGGTAGATCCCTACGAGCAGTACTTC
TRBJ2-7,TRBV20-1,-,TRBD2,CSARGGAGAASYEQYF,TGCAGTGCTAGGGGGGGAGCGGGGGCCGCCTCCTACGAGCAGTACTTC
TRBJ1-6,TRBV6-5,-,-,CASTQGRGSPLHF,TGTGCCAGCACCCAGGGGCGCGGGTCACCCCTCCACTTT
TRBJ2-3,TRBV12-3/TRBV12-4,-,-,CASSPTGTGRADVQYF,TGTGCCAGCAGTCCCACCGGAACTGGGCGAGCAGATGTGCAGTATTTT
TRBJ2-1,TRBV7-9,-,-,CASRSVGGNEQFF,TGTGCCAGCCGATCCGTTGGGGGGAATGAGCAGTTCTTC
TRBJ1-1,TRBV7-2,once,-,CASSLAGKTGLNTEAFF,TGTGCCAGCAGCTTAGCAGGAAAGACGGGACTCAACACTGAAGCTTTCTTT
TRBJ1-2,TRBV12-3/TRBV12-4,-,-,CASSFGGGTYGYTF,TGTGCCAGCAGTTTCGGTGGAGGTACCTATGGCTACACCTTC
TRBJ2-3,TRBV10-3,-,-,CAISRGDTQYF,TGTGCCATCAGCAGGGGAGATACGCAGTATTTT
TRBJ1-4,TRBV18,-,-,CASSPRREAEEKLFF,TGTGCCAGCTCACCGAGGAGGGAGGCAGAGGAAAAACTGTTTTTT
TRBJ1-3,TRBV28,many,-,CASSHGNTIYF,TGTGCCAGCAGCCATGGAAACACCATATATTTT
TRBJ2-7,TRBV29-1,few,-,CSALKEAEQYF,TGCAGCGCTTTGAAAGAGGCCGAGCAGTACTTC
TRBJ1-4,TRBV2,-,-,CATGTVTTSTNEKLFF,TGTGCCACTGGGACGGTTACGACTAGCACTAATGAAAAACTGTTTTTT
TRBJ2-7,TRBV7-9,-,-,CASSSVSLVYGYEQYF,TGTGCCAGCAGCTCGGTGTCACTAGTTTATGGCTACGAGCAGTACTTC
TRBJ2-7,TRBV7-9,few,TRBD2,CASSSGLAGVSSYEQYF,TGTGCCAGCAGCTCGGGACTAGCGGGGGTGAGCTCCTACGAGCAGTACTTC
TRBJ2-7,TRBV29-1,-,-,CSGQGTGYEQYF,TGCAGCGGGCAAGGGACGGGGTACGAGCAGTACTTC
TRBJ2-6,TRBV29-1,-,-,CSADSYSPGANVLTF,TGCAGCGCTGATTCTTACAGCCCTGGGGCCAACGTCCTGACTTTC
TRBJ2-1,TRBV6-2/TRBV6-3,few,-,CASQTSEGAHYNEQFF,TGTGCCAGTCAGACTAGCGAGGGGGCCCACTACAATGAGCAGTTCTTC
TRBJ2-1,TRBV14,few,TRBD2,CASSQVIGGRVLLSPYNEQFF,TGTGCCAGCAGCCAAGTCATCGGCGGGAGGGTCTTACTGAGCCCCTACAATGAGCAGTTCTTC
TRBJ2-5,TRBV7-2,few,TRBD1,CASSMTGEQETQYF,TGCGCCAGCAGCATGACAGGGGAGCAAGAGACCCAGTACTTC
TRBJ2-7,TRBV6-1,few,-,CATSGAEGFSYEQYF,TGTGCCACCTCCGGAGCGGAGGGTTTCTCCTACGAGCAGTACTTC
TRBJ1-4,TRBV5-1,-,-,CASSSGIRNEKLFF,TGCGCCAGCAGTTCCGGGATCAGAAATGAAAAACTGTTTTTT
TRBJ2-3,TRBV4-2,once,-,CASSQGGNEDTQYF,TGTGCCAGCAGCCAAGGGGGGAACGAAGATACGCAGTATTTT
TRBJ1-4,TRBV7-8,-,TRBD1,CASSLAYRDRANEKLFF,TGTGCCAGCAGCTTAGCGTACAGGGACAGGGCGAATGAAAAACTGTTTTTT
TRBJ2-1,TRBV7-3,-,-,CASSPGYGSYNEQFF,TGTGCCAGCAGCCCCGGCTATGGCTCCTACAATGAGCAGTTCTTC
TRBJ2-7,TRBV7-9,few,-,CASSSRERWSYEQYF,TGTGCCAGCAGCTCCAGGGAAAGATGGTCGTACGAGCAGTACTTC
TRBJ2-1,TRBV7-9,-,-,CASSIEGDEQFF,TGTGCCAGCAGCATCGAAGGCGATGAGCAGTTCTTC
TRBJ2-7,TRBV20-1,-,-,CSARDTGIYEQYF,TGCAGTGCTAGAGATACAGGGATCTACGAGCAGTACTTC
TRBJ2-5,TRBV29-1,-,-,CSVDRELQETQYF,TGCAGCGTTGACAGGGAGCTTCAAGAGACCCAGTACTTC
TRBJ1-2,TRBV28,-,-,CASSPQLGGGLSISYVYGYTF,TGTGCCAGCAGCCCTCAGCTGGGGGGGGGGCTTTCCATTAGCTATGTCTATGGCTACACCTTC
TRBJ2-5,TRBV2,-,-,CASTIRTREETQYF,TGTGCCAGCACCATACGGACCAGAGAAGAGACCCAGTACTTC
TRBJ2-1,TRBV5-1,few,-,CASSLEEGVTGTDEQFF,TGCGCCAGCAGCTTGGAGGAGGGGGTGACAGGGACGGATGAGCAGTTCTTC
TRBJ1-3,TRBV6-5,few,-,CAVQGSGNTIYF,TGTGCCGTACAGGGTTCTGGAAACACCATATATTTT
TRBJ1-2,TRBV29-1,few,-,CSVDSRENYGYTF,TGCAGCGTTGATTCCAGGGAGAACTATGGCTACACCTTC
TRBJ2-5,TRBV7-9,-,TRBD2,CASSSRLAGEALYF,TGTGCCAGCAGCTCGAGACTAGCGGGAGAGGCGCTGTACTTC
TRBJ2-5,TRBV6-5,-,-,CASSYSVGRWGETQYF,TGTGCCAGCAGTTACTCGGTGGGACGGTGGGGAGAGACCCAGTACTTC
TRBJ2-5,TRBV5-1,-,-,CASSLGGSSEETQYF,TGCGCCAGCAGCCTAGGGGGATCTTCGGAGGAGACCCAGTACTTC
TRBJ2-1,TRBV29-1,-,-,CSVVGEVGSYNEQFF,TGCAGCGTTGTAGGGGAGGTAGGCTCCTACAATGAGCAGTTCTTC
TRBJ2-1,TRBV7-8,few,-,CASSFWAAAYNEQFF,TGTGCCAGCAGCTTTTGGGCCGCCGCGTACAATGAGCAGTTCTTC
TRBJ2-7,TRBV7-9,few,-,CAGDGPQGVGEQYF,TGTGCCGGGGACGGGCCACAGGGAGTTGGCGAGCAGTACTTC
TRBJ2-3,TRBV12-3/TRBV12-4,-,-,CASSLVGRASTDTQYF,TGTGCCAGCAGTTTAGTCGGAAGGGCTAGCACAGATACGCAGTATTTT
TRBJ2-7,TRBV24-1,-,-,CATSDQGTYEQYF,TGTGCCACCAGTGATCAGGGGACCTACGAGCAGTACTTC
TRBJ2-5,TRBV29-1,-,TRBD1,CSVEERTGVETQYF,TGCAGCGTTGAAGAGAGGACAGGAGTAGAGACCCAGTACTTC
TRBJ2-7,TRBV20-1,few,-,CSARDRFSLYEQYF,TGCAGTGCTAGAGATAGATTTTCCCTCTACGAGCAGTACTTC
TRBJ1-1,TRBV18,few,TRBD1,CASSPTGANRNTEAFF,TGTGCCAGCTCACCAACAGGGGCCAACCGGAACACTGAAGCTTTCTTT
TRBJ2-7,TRBV6-2/TRBV6-3,-,TRBD2,CASSYLGTTYEQYF,TGTGCCAGCAGTTACCTCGGGACTACCTACGAGCAGTACTTC
TRBJ1-3,TRBV11-2,-,-,CASSSLKGGPSGNTIYF,TGTGCCAGCAGCTCGTTAAAAGGGGGTCCGTCTGGAAACACCATATATTTT
TRBJ2-2,TRBV6-5,-,-,CASRPANLGTGELFF,TGTGCCAGCAGACCGGCCAATTTGGGCACCGGGGAGCTGTTTTTT